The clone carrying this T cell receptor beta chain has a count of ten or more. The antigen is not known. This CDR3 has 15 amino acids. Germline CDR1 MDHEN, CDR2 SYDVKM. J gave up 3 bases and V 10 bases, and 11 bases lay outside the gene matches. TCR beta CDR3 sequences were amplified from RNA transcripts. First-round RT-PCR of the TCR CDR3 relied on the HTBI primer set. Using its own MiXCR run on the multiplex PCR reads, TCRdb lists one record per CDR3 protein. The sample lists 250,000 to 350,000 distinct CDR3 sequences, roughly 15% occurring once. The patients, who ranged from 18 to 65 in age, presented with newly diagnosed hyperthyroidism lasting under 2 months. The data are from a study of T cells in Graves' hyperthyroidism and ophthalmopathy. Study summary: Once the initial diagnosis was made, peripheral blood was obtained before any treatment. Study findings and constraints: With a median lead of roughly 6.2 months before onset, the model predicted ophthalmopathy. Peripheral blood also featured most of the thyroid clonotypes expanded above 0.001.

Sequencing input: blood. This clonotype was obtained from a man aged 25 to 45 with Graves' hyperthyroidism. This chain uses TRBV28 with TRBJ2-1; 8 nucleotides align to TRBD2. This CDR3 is CATVAGTRHYNEQFF. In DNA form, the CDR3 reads TGTGCCACCGTGGCGGGGACTAGGCACTACAATGAGCAGTTCTTC. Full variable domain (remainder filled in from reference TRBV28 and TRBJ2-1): DVKVTQSSRYLVKRTGEKVFLECVQDMDHENMFWYRQDPGLGLRLIYFSYDVKMKEKGDIPEGYSVSREKKERFSLILESASTNQTSMYLCATVAGTRHYNEQFFGPGTRLTVL.